Presented here are 25 T cell receptor beta chains from one specimen sequenced in a study of lymphopenia after photon versus proton radiotherapy. Sequencing was performed with immunoSEQ multiplex PCR; in TCRdb, only in-frame clones are kept and a portion is missing. The repertoire holds about 58,000 clones, about 88% seen once, with about 1.9% in the top ten. The material sequenced was peripheral blood, taken from a patient treated with proton-based radiotherapy. These receptors all stem from a man aged 60 to 69 with pancreatic cancer.

The rearrangement uses TRBV6-1 and TRBJ2-3; D possibly corresponds to TRBD1 (6 bases). This CDR3 comprises 15 residues. Trimming pared 6 bases from V and 0 bases from J, leaving 13 bases between. Germline V gives CDR1 MNHNS, CDR2 SASEGT. The CDR3 coding sequence is TGTGCCAGCAGAAACAGGGAAGCCAGCACAGATACGCAGTATTTT. Amino acid sequence: CASRNREASTDTQYF.

The CDR3 sequence is CASSQLAGIGTGELFF. Here the CDR3 DNA reads TGCGCCAGCAGCCAACTAGCGGGAATAGGAACCGGGGAGCTGTTTTTT. V is TRBV4-1 and J is TRBJ2-2; 9 bases fit TRBD2. V trimming: 2 bases; J trimming: 5 bases; junction bases outside the gene matches: 6. The CDR3 runs 16 residues. Per germline, CDR1 MGHRA and CDR2 YSYEKL.

V gene TRBV30 combines with J gene TRBJ2-2; 8 nucleotides align to TRBD2. Germline CDR1 GTSNPN, CDR2 SVGIG (reference sequence). The CDR3 sequence is 15 residues long. V was pared by 3 bases and J by 3 bases, with 6 bases of the junction left unmatched. The CDR3 reads CAWRVGLAYTGELFF. The CDR3 DNA reads as TGTGCCTGGAGAGTAGGACTAGCCTACACCGGGGAGCTGTTTTTT.

The V gene is TRBV4-1, the J gene TRBJ1-1; D gene uncertain. Trimming shortened V by 2 bases and J by 5 bases, and 12 bases separated the two germline ends. Germline V gene lookup returns CDR1 MGHRA and CDR2 YSYEKL. The CDR3 consists of 14 residues. For the CDR3, the DNA is TGCGCCAGCAGCCAACCCACCCGAGGTACTGAAGCTTTCTTT. It yields the protein CASSQPTRGTEAFF.

The gene calls are TRBV2 and TRBJ2-6; perhaps D is TRBD1 or TRBD2 (5 bases each). The CDR3 is made up of 16 amino acids. CDR1 and CDR2 from the germline V gene are SNHLY and FYNNEI. Trimming shortened V by 4 bases and J by 0 bases, and 10 bases separated the two germline ends. The CDR3 loop is CASSGDGVSGANVLTF. The DNA for the CDR3 is TGTGCCAGCAGTGGGGACGGGGTCTCTGGGGCCAACGTCCTGACTTTC.

This chain joins TRBV19 and TRBJ1-5; unclear D gene. Looked up from germline, CDR1 is LNHDA and CDR2 is SQIVND (reference sequence). The V end was cut by 6 bases, the J end by 3 bases, with 12 bases between. This CDR3 has 14 amino acids. The CDR3 sequence is CASRARWYNQPQHF. CDR3 DNA sequence: TGTGCCAGTAGGGCTAGATGGTACAATCAGCCCCAGCATTTT.

This chain links TRBV7-8 with TRBJ1-1; 7 bases are a match to TRBD1. The V segment lost 5 bases and the J segment 3 bases; nucleotides outside the gene matches: 9. Germline CDR1 is SGHVS and CDR2 is FQNEAQ. This CDR3 has 15 amino acids. CDR3 coding DNA: TGTGCCAGCAGCCTTCAGGGGGACACGTACACTGAAGCTTTCTTT. Amino acids: CASSLQGDTYTEAFF.

This clone showed up just once. The V call is TRBV19, the J call TRBJ2-2; D possibly corresponds to TRBD2 (5 bases). V dropped 9 bases and J dropped 1 base, with 9 bases sitting between them. The CDR3 spans 13 residues. Germline values: CDR1 LNHDA, CDR2 SQIVND (reference sequence). As DNA, the CDR3 is TGTGCCAGCGGGGAAGGGAACACCGGGGAGCTGTTTTTT. This encodes CASGEGNTGELFF.

This clone was seen only a few times. The chain links TRBV29-1 to TRBJ2-3; 10 positions agree with TRBD2. The CDR3 runs to 15 residues. CDR1 is SQVTM, CDR2 ANQGSEA, per germline. V trimming: 4 bases; J trimming: 1 base; junction bases outside the gene matches: 5. CDR3 protein: CSVVRLAGRTDTQYF. The CDR3 nucleotides are TGCAGCGTTGTGAGACTAGCGGGCCGCACAGATACGCAGTATTTT.

This chain connects TRBV12-5 to TRBJ2-1; 7 bases agree with TRBD2. This CDR3 spans 16 amino acids. CDR1 LGHNT and CDR2 FRNRAP come from the germline V gene. V shed 6 bases, J shed 7 bases, and the junction held 15 bases outside the gene matches. The DNA for the CDR3 is TGTGCTAGTGGGGGATTTGGGACGGGAGGAGAGAATGAGCAGTTCTTC. This sequence encodes CASGGFGTGGENEQFF.

This chain links TRBV7-9 with TRBJ2-7; D not resolved. The germline CDR1 and CDR2 sequences are SEHNR and FQNEAQ (reference sequence). The CDR3 has 14 residues. V was clipped by 5 bases and J by 5 bases, with 16 bases between them. The DNA for the CDR3 is TGTGCCAGCAGCCCCGGCGTCAGTCTCCACGAGCAGTACTTC. Translation gives CASSPGVSLHEQYF.

Only a few counts were recorded for this clone. The chain has TRBV6-1 and TRBJ1-5; no firm D call. CDR3 length: 13 amino acids. The V and J ends lost 7 bases and 3 bases respectively, with 10 bases between them. Germline V CDR1 and CDR2: MNHNS, SASEGT. The CDR3 region has the DNA TGTGCCAGCAAAACAGCCATCAATCAGCCCCAGCATTTT. Protein sequence: CASKTAINQPQHF.

The rearrangement joins TRBV5-4 to TRBJ2-3; 10 bases line up with TRBD2. V shed 4 bases, J shed 4 bases, and the junction held 9 bases outside the gene matches. Germline V gene lookup returns CDR1 SGHNT and CDR2 YYREEE (reference sequence). The CDR3 is 16 amino acids. CDR3 nucleotides: TGTGCCAGCAGCAGAACCGGGACTAGCGCGGCAGATACGCAGTATTTT. Residues: CASSRTGTSAADTQYF.

This chain connects TRBV6-1 to TRBJ2-4; D remains unclear. The CDR3 consists of 19 residues. The V gene's germline CDR1 is MNHNS and CDR2 SASEGT. With 2 bases removed from V and 6 bases from J, the gap between germline ends came to 26 bases. This chain's CDR3 is CASSERPAVDPLWGNIQYF. The CDR3 coding sequence is TGTGCCAGCAGTGAAAGACCAGCAGTCGACCCTCTATGGGGAAACATTCAGTACTTC.

The V and J genes are TRBV7-9 and TRBJ2-1; 10 bases match TRBD2. The trim removed 5 bases at V and 4 bases at J, leaving 8 bases unmatched. This CDR3 region has 16 residues. The germline CDR1 and CDR2 sequences are SEHNR and FQNEAQ (reference sequence). Written as DNA, the CDR3 is TGTGCCAGCAGCCCACGGACTAGCGGAAAATACAATGAGCAGTTCTTC. It codes for CASSPRTSGKYNEQFF.

The chain uses TRBV6-5 and TRBJ1-1; 8 bases fit TRBD1. The germline V gene encodes CDR1 MNHEY and CDR2 SVGAGI. Unmatched junction bases numbered 11, after V lost 6 bases and J lost 5 bases. The CDR3 runs 15 residues. CDR3: CASSRAGGSRTEAFF. Written as DNA, the CDR3 is TGTGCCAGCAGCCGAGCAGGGGGCTCGCGTACTGAAGCTTTCTTT.

The genes are TRBV9 and TRBJ1-3; TRBD1 matches at 7 bases. V was pared by 3 bases and J by 0 bases, with 3 bases of the junction left unmatched. The V gene's germline CDR1 is SGDLS and CDR2 YYNGEE. The CDR3 covers 15 residues. In nucleotides, the CDR3 is TGTGCCAGCAGCGGAGGGACAGTCTCTGGAAACACCATATATTTT. It yields the protein CASSGGTVSGNTIYF.

This rearrangement joins TRBV11-3 to TRBJ2-1, with D uncertain. V lost 1 base and J 6 bases, leaving 10 bases between the germline ends. Germline V gives CDR1 SGHNT, CDR2 YENEEA. The CDR3 spans 14 residues. CDR3 protein: CASSLVGWGNEQFF. DNA for the CDR3: TGTGCCAGCAGCTTAGTAGGTTGGGGCAATGAGCAGTTCTTC. The full variable domain, rest sourced from reference TRBV11-3 and TRBJ2-1, is EAGVVQSPRYKIIEKKQPVAFWCNPISGHNTLYWYLQNLGQGPELLIRYENEEAVDDSQLPKDRFSAERLKGVDSTLKIQPAELGDSAVYLCASSLVGWGNEQFFGPGTRLTVL.

The chain carries TRBV29-1 and TRBJ2-1; tentatively, D is TRBD2 (5 bases). V lost 4 bases to trimming and J lost 7 bases, with 11 bases between them. Germline loops: CDR1 SQVTM, CDR2 ANQGSEA. The CDR3 is 12 amino acids. CDR3 DNA: TGCAGCGTTGTCGAGGGAGTTAATGAGCAGTTCTTC. Encoded protein: CSVVEGVNEQFF.

The CDR3 sequence: CASSLWGEQYF. CDR3 nucleotide sequence: TGTGCCAGCAGTTTATGGGGCGAGCAGTACTTC. The chain combines TRBV28 with TRBJ2-7; D remains unclear. Trimming shortened V by 0 bases and J by 6 bases, and 3 bases separated the two germline ends. The length of the CDR3 is 11 residues. The V gene's germline CDR1 is MDHEN and CDR2 SYDVKM.

The V and J genes are TRBV5-1 and TRBJ2-3, with D tentatively TRBD1 (6 bases). Between the trimmed V and J ends, which lost 0 bases and 2 bases, there was a span of 10 bases. The CDR3 has 15 residues. Germline V gene sequence: CDR1 SGHRS, CDR2 YFSETQ. The CDR3 here is CASSLGQGYTDTQYF. DNA of the CDR3: TGCGCCAGCAGCTTGGGGCAGGGGTACACAGATACGCAGTATTTT.

This clone was observed a single time. The chain uses TRBV28 and TRBJ2-3; 7 bases match TRBD2. Germline V CDR1 and CDR2: MDHEN, SYDVKM. V was pared by 6 bases and J by 1 base, with 1 base of the junction left unmatched. This CDR3 is built from 13 residues. The CDR3 DNA sequence: TGTGCCAGCAGAAGCGGGGGCACAGATACGCAGTATTTT. Its protein is CASRSGGTDTQYF.

The V call is TRBV27, the J call TRBJ2-4; D could derive from TRBD1 or TRBD2 (6 bases each). The CDR3 has 17 residues. The ends were cut back, 5 bases at V and 3 bases at J, with 20 bases in the middle. CDR1 and CDR2 (germline): MNHEY, SMNVEV (reference sequence). CDR3 loop: CASSLSGGGRVKNIQYF. The CDR3 nucleotides are TGTGCCAGCAGTCTAAGTGGAGGGGGTAGAGTCAAAAACATTCAGTACTTC.

The rearrangement uses TRBV29-1 and TRBJ2-5, with 9 bases fitting TRBD1. CDR1 is SQVTM and CDR2 is ANQGSEA in the germline V gene. The CDR3 has 14 amino acids. The V segment lost 4 bases and the J segment 2 bases; nucleotides outside the gene matches: 5. DNA for the CDR3: TGCAGCGTTGTTAAACAGGGGGCTCAAGAGACCCAGTACTTC. Amino acid sequence: CSVVKQGAQETQYF.

The J gene is TRBJ2-1, the V gene TRBV27; D not certain. Germline V lookup: CDR1 MNHEY, CDR2 SMNVEV (reference sequence). CDR3 length equals 12 residues. Trimming pared 5 bases from V and 6 bases from J, leaving 8 bases between. CDR3: CASSGQINEQFF. The DNA of the CDR3 is TGTGCCAGCAGTGGGCAGATCAATGAGCAGTTCTTC.